This TCR beta chain was found in a study of blood T cell repertoires in COVID-19. Whole-study context: PBMCs, B-cell-depleted T cells, or T cells provided the cDNA or gDNA that made up the material.

TCRdb's copy holds only in-frame clones and misses some; the assay was immunoSEQ multiplex PCR. The data hold over 110,000 clones, with around 87% observed a single time. The CDR3 runs to 15 residues. V lost 4 bases to trimming and J lost 3 bases, with 16 bases between them. In germline, CDR1 is SGHNT, CDR2 YYREEE (reference sequence). Enrollees, roughly 18 to 89 years old, lived in approximately 25 US areas. Which cohort a participant joined came from the clinical history participants gave. This chain joins TRBV5-4 and TRBJ1-2; a possible D gene is TRBD1 (5 bases). Material for sequencing was PBMCs or T cells enriched from blood (not recorded which). The source is a man between 60 and 75 years old who had recovered from COVID-19. The CDR3 is CASSPGGDLDYGYTF. The CDR3, as DNA: TGTGCCAGCAGCCCCGGGGGGGATCTGGACTATGGCTACACCTTC.